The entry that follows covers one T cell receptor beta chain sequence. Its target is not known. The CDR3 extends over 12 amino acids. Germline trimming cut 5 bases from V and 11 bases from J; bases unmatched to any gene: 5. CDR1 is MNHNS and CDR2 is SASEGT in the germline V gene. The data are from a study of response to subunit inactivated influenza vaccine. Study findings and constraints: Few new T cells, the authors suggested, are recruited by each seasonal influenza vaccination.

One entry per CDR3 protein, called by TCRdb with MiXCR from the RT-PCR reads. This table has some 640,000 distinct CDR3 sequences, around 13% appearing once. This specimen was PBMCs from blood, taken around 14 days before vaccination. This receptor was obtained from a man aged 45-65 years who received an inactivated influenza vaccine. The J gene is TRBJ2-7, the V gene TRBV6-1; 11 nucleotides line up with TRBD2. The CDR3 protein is CASSLTSGTEYF. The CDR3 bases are TGTGCCAGCAGTCTGACTAGCGGGACAGAGTACTTC.